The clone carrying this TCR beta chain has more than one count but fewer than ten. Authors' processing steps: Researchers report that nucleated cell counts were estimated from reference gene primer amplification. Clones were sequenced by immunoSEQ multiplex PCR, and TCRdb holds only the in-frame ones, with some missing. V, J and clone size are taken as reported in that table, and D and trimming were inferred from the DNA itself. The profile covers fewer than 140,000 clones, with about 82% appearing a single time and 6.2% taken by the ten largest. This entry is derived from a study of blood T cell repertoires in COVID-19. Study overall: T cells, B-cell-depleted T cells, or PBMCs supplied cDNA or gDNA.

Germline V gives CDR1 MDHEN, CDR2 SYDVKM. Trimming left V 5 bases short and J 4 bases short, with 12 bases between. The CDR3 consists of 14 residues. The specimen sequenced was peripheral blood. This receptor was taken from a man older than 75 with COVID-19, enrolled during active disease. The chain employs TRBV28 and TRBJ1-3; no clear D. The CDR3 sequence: CASSPHGLGNTIYF. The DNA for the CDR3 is TGTGCCAGCAGTCCACACGGACTCGGAAACACCATATATTTT.